This TCR beta chain was captured by sequencing in a study of T cell repertoires in cytomegalovirus infection (dated by TCRdb to 2018 to 2020). Study-wide context: Donor HLA type was relevant to the analysis, as public TCR beta signatures indicated carriage of CMV infection together with the matching HLA type. Beyond this particular receptor, the publication reports: In the ex vivo response, HLA-C-restricted CMV-specific TCR beta clonotypes were dominant, and in two of eight donors the single most frequent clonotype came from this HLA-C-restricted group. In both this cohort and an independent roughly 350-donor cohort, the cumulative frequency of public TCR beta family members distinguished carriers of CMV infection plus the relevant HLA type.

The V and J ends are trimmed by 5 bases and 5 bases, leaving 16 bases between them. The CDR3, from cysteine to phenylalanine, totals 14 residues. Of the read, only the CDR3 DNA is kept; its 42 bases are in frame from base 1. TCRdb lists the instrument as Illumina HiSeq 1500. The raw public reads went through TCRdb reprocessing: fastp at Q25, MiXCR clone calling, in-frame beta chains kept. Entries that share a CDR3 protein sequence are merged under the most common genes and DNA. Here the sample has a few hundred thousand distinct CDR3 sequences; approximately 9.1% occur a single time. The ten largest clones take up about 14% of the sample. This clonotype was seen ten or more times. Its antigen remains unidentified. The input lacks base qualities; no much larger clone sits a single base away.

The rearranged chain carries TRBV12-3 or TRBV12-4 and TRBJ2-7; the D segment is perhaps TRBD1 or TRBD2, each sharing 5 matched bases. The specimen was PBMCs. This sequence originates from a human donor in good health (CMV status not recorded). Some clones in this sample may be carry-over from other donors' samples. Read as DNA, the sequence is TGTGCCAGCAGTACCTCCGGGACCGCGAACGAGCAGTACTTC. Its product reads: CASSTSGTANEQYF.